A single sample gave rise to the 18 T cell receptor beta chains below, sequenced in a study of cytomegalovirus exposure and HLA in healthy donors. The protocol was immunoSEQ multiplex PCR, while the TCRdb copy is restricted to in-frame clones and leaves out a portion. Found here are some 170,000 clones, more than 75% of them singletons; the top ten hold approximately 1.5%. Sequenced input: PBMCs. The receptor set was obtained from a woman aged 25-40 years in good health and CMV-seronegative.

CDR3 nucleotides: TGTGCCAGCAGTTACCTCGGACAGAGCTACACCTTC. The encoded protein is CASSYLGQSYTF. The rearrangement links TRBV6-5 to TRBJ1-2; weak D call: TRBD1 (6 bases). This CDR3 has 12 residues. Germline lookup yields CDR1 MNHEY and CDR2 SVGAGI. V was shortened by 2 bases and J by 9 bases, with 10 bases between the two germline ends.

The chain combines TRBV10-2 with TRBJ2-5, with 10 bases aligning to TRBD2. Germline CDR1 reads WSHSY; CDR2 reads SAAADI. The junction had 9 bases not matched to a gene; V was cut back by 6 bases and J by 14 bases. This CDR3 contains 12 residues. CDR3 nucleotides: TGCGCCAGCAGAAAGACTAGCGGGCATGAATACTTC. Translated, it gives CASRKTSGHEYF.

This chain joins TRBV12-5 and TRBJ1-1, with D unclear. The CDR3 is 18 residues long. The germline V and J ends were trimmed by 3 bases and 1 base, with 21 bases remaining between them. Germline CDR1 is LGHNT and CDR2 is FRNRAP. CDR3: CASGLFEAPGEWNTEAFF. Written as DNA, the CDR3 is TGTGCTAGTGGTTTATTCGAGGCCCCCGGGGAGTGGAACACTGAAGCTTTCTTT.

This chain connects TRBV25-1 to TRBJ2-7; the D is unclear. Germline V gene lookup returns CDR1 MGHDK and CDR2 SYGVNS. This CDR3 is 13 amino acids long. The V gene lost 4 bases and the J gene lost 0 bases, with 7 bases spanning the gap. The CDR3 region has the DNA TGTGCCAGCAGTGGACATAGCTCCTACGAGCAGTACTTC. It specifies CASSGHSSYEQYF.

This sequence joins TRBV27 and TRBJ2-7; TRBD2 might be the D (5 bases). V was trimmed by 0 bases and J by 1 base, leaving 7 bases between them. The CDR3 runs to 14 residues. CDR1 and CDR2 from the germline V gene are MNHEY and SMNVEV (reference sequence). The CDR3 nucleotides are TGTGCCAGCAGTTTATCACGAGGGTCCTACGAGCAGTACTTC. Translated, it gives CASSLSRGSYEQYF.

The chain combines TRBV19 with TRBJ2-7; 7 positions match TRBD1. J gave up 2 bases and V 6 bases, and 10 bases lay outside the gene matches. From germline, CDR1 is LNHDA and CDR2 SQIVND (reference sequence). This CDR3 region has 15 residues. The DNA of the CDR3 is TGTGCCAGTAGGAACTGGGACAGCCCGACCTACGAGCAGTACTTC. Its protein product is CASRNWDSPTYEQYF. The variable domain in full, completed from reference TRBV19 and TRBJ2-7, reads DGGITQSPKYLFRKEGQNVTLSCEQNLNHDAMYWYRQDPGQGLRLIYYSQIVNDFQKGDIAEGYSVSREKKESFPLTVTSAQKNPTAFYLCASRNWDSPTYEQYFGPGTRLTVT.

The V call is TRBV5-1, the J call TRBJ2-1; 9 bases map to TRBD2. The CDR3 is 14 amino acids. The V gene end was trimmed by 0 bases and the J gene end by 10 bases; junction bases not matched to a gene: 5. The germline V gene has CDR1 SGHRS and CDR2 YFSETQ. This CDR3 is CASSLVGLAGEQFF. The CDR3 coding sequence is TGCGCCAGCAGCTTGGTGGGACTAGCCGGCGAGCAGTTCTTC.

This chain links TRBV14 with TRBJ2-1; TRBD1 might be the D (5 bases). The germline V gene encodes CDR1 SGHDN and CDR2 FVKESK. The V end lost 1 base, the J end lost 4 bases, and 14 bases lay between the germline ends. This CDR3 is built from 16 residues. The CDR3 spells CASSQATGAPYNEQFF. Written as DNA, the CDR3 is TGTGCCAGCAGCCAAGCAACAGGAGCCCCGTACAATGAGCAGTTCTTC.

The CDR3 is CASTLSGGNTEAFF. The CDR3 nucleotides are TGTGCCAGCACTCTCTCCGGGGGGAACACTGAAGCTTTCTTT. V usage is TRBV6-6 and J usage is TRBJ1-1, with a possible D match to TRBD1 (5 bases). V shed 7 bases and J shed 1 base, with 13 bases lying between them. Germline CDR1 and CDR2: MNHNY and SVGAGI (reference sequence). This CDR3 contains 14 residues.

V gene TRBV9 combines with J gene TRBJ1-3; D ambiguous. The germline V gene encodes CDR1 SGDLS and CDR2 YYNGEE. Trimming removed 0 bases from V and 0 bases from J, with 13 bases in between. CDR3 length: 17 amino acids. DNA for the CDR3: TGTGCCAGCAGCGTAGGGGCCAGCCCGTACTCTGGAAACACCATATATTTT. Residues: CASSVGASPYSGNTIYF.

This clone occurred a few times. The chain uses TRBV6-5 and TRBJ2-2; D remains ambiguous. Germline assignment: CDR1 MNHEY and CDR2 SVGAGI. V lost 6 bases to trimming and J lost 3 bases, with 8 bases between them. The CDR3 covers 13 residues. CDR3 in amino acids: CASRDRDTGELFF. In nucleotides, the CDR3 is TGTGCCAGCAGAGATCGGGACACCGGGGAGCTGTTTTTT.

J is TRBJ1-2 and V is TRBV30; TRBD1 matches 7 bases. V lost 3 bases and J lost 4; bases outside the gene matches: 5. The germline V gene encodes CDR1 GTSNPN and CDR2 SVGIG (reference sequence). The CDR3 runs 13 residues. CDR3: CAWRAGGFYGYTF. The CDR3 DNA is TGTGCCTGGAGAGCAGGGGGATTCTATGGCTACACCTTC.

The chain couples TRBV10-3 to TRBJ2-7; 12 bases line up with TRBD2. The V gene's germline CDR1 is ENHRY and CDR2 SYGVKD. V gave up 2 bases and J gave up 4 bases; unmatched junction bases: 6. CDR3 size: 16 residues. This chain's CDR3 is CAISEGTSGGLYEQYF. The DNA for the CDR3 is TGTGCCATCAGTGAGGGAACTAGCGGGGGGTTGTACGAGCAGTACTTC.

The chain carries TRBV5-4 and TRBJ2-1; 8 bases fit TRBD1. Trimming removed 1 base from V and 7 bases from J; junction bases left unmatched: 1. Germline lookup yields CDR1 SGHNT and CDR2 YYREEE (reference sequence). The CDR3 covers 13 residues. This CDR3 is CASSLRTGNEQFF. CDR3 nucleotides: TGTGCCAGCAGCTTGAGGACAGGGAATGAGCAGTTCTTC.

The chain links TRBV7-9 to TRBJ1-6; 10 nucleotides match TRBD1. The CDR3 totals 15 residues. Trimming removed 5 bases from V and 9 bases from J; junction bases left unmatched: 7. Per the germline V gene, CDR1 is SEHNR and CDR2 is FQNEAQ (reference sequence). The CDR3 protein is CASSLGTGETSPLHF. The CDR3, as DNA: TGTGCCAGCAGCCTAGGGACAGGGGAAACTTCACCCCTCCACTTT.

The V call is TRBV7-8, the J call TRBJ2-3; D not certain. The CDR3 consists of 15 residues. CDR1 and CDR2 (germline): SGHVS, FQNEAQ. The V and J ends lost 7 bases and 2 bases respectively, with 16 bases between them. CDR3 nucleotide sequence: TGTGCCAGCACCACATTAGCCCCACTCACAGATACGCAGTATTTT. Residues: CASTTLAPLTDTQYF.

This sequence joins TRBV5-6 and TRBJ1-1; weak D call: TRBD1 (5 bases). There are 14 residues in the CDR3. The germline V gene has CDR1 SGHDT and CDR2 YYEEEE. V was trimmed by 1 base and J by 3 bases, leaving 10 bases between them. The CDR3 bases are TGTGCCAGCAGCTTGTCAGGGAGGTACACTGAAGCTTTCTTT. Its protein is CASSLSGRYTEAFF.

The rearrangement uses TRBV29-1 and TRBJ1-1, with TRBD1 as a possible D gene (6 bases). Looked up from germline, CDR1 is SQVTM and CDR2 is ANQGSEA. V shed 6 bases and J shed 0 bases, with 11 bases lying between them. The CDR3 has 13 amino acids. The CDR3 protein is CSVDRLMNTEAFF. CDR3 coding DNA: TGCAGCGTAGACAGGTTAATGAACACTGAAGCTTTCTTT. Filled out from reference TRBV29-1 and TRBJ1-1, the complete variable domain reads SAVISQKPSRDICQRGTSLTIQCQVDSQVTMMFWYRQQPGQSLTLIATANQGSEATYESGFVIDKFPISRPNLTFSTLTVSNMSPEDSSIYLCSVDRLMNTEAFFGQGTRLTVV.